A selection of T cell receptor beta chains follows, all from one sample in a study of blood T cell repertoires in COVID-19. Profiled with immunoSEQ multiplex PCR; TCRdb holds only in-frame clones, not every one. This table has about 180,000 clones, nearly 90% appearing once. The sample consisted of peripheral blood. Source of these receptors: a man in his late teens or twenties who had recovered from COVID-19. Both conserved end residues are part of each CDR3.

v_call cdr3_aa
TRBV28 CASSLLIREKLFF
TRBV7-2 CASSLGGGARDGYTF
TRBV7-8 CASRAGTTSSYNEQFF
TRBV19 CASSPGRSGRAEEQFF
TRBV10-3 CAISFSGTEVGTF
TRBV5-8 CASRPRGRGRNQPQHF
TRBV4-1 CASSPNFYEQYF
TRBV19 CASSIGLAGWNEQFF
TRBV5-1 CASSPGQGDYGYTF
TRBV5-1 CASSLETGLVAGELFF
TRBV13 CASSFLDRNTGELFF
TRBV2 CASKAGGETGELFF
TRBV25-1 CASSSGWTEQFF
TRBV3-1/TRBV3-2 CASSPYLGAYEQYF
TRBV21-1 CATPPGQPLEQYF
TRBV4-1 CASSQDYGRSYEQYF
TRBV4-1 CASSQEASGSTDTQYF
TRBV27 CASSLVGAVGSPLHF
TRBV9 CASSDADTPYGYTF
TRBV6-5 CASRTSGPNEQFF
TRBV7-8 CASSIGAAGSYNEQFF
TRBV11-2 CASYAGQGLEQYF
TRBV2 CASRLAESTDTQYF
TRBV3-1/TRBV3-2 CASSLSTVAGNTIYF